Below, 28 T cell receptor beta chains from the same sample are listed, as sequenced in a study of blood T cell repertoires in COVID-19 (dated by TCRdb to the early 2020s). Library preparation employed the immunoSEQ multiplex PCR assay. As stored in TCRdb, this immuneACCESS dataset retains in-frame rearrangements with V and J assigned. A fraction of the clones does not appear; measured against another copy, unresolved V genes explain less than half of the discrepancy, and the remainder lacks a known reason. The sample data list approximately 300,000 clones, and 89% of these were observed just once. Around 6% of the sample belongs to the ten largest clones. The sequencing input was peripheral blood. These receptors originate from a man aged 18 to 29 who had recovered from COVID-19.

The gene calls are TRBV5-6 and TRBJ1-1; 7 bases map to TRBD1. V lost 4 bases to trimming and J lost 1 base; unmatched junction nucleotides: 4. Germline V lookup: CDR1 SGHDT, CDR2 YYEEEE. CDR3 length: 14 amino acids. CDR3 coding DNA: TGTGCCAGCAGCCTATACAGGGGGAACACTGAAGCTTTCTTT. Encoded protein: CASSLYRGNTEAFF.

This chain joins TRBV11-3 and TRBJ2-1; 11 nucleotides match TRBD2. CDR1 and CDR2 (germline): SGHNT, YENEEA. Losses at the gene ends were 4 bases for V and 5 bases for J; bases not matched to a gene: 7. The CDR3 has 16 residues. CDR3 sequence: CASSSLAGGPDNEQFF. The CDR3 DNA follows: TGTGCCAGCAGCTCCTTAGCGGGAGGGCCCGACAATGAGCAGTTCTTC.

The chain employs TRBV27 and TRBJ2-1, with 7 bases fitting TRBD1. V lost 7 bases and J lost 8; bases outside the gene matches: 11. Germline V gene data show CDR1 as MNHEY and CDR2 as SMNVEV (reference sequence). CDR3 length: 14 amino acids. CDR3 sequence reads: CASKFDDRAYEQFF. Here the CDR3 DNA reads TGTGCCAGCAAGTTTGACGACAGGGCATATGAGCAGTTCTTC.

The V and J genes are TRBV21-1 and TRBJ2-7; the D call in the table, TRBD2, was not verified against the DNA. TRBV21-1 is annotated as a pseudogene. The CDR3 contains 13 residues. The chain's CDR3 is CASSNRRAYEQYF. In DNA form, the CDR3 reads TGTGCCAGCAGCAACCGCCGAGCCTACGAGCAGTACTTC.

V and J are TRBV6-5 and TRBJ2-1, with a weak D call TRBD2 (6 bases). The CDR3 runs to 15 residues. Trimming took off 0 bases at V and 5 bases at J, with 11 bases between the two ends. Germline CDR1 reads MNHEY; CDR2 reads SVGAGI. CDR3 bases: TGTGCCAGCAGTTACTCGGGAGGCTCAAACAATGAGCAGTTCTTC. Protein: CASSYSGGSNNEQFF.

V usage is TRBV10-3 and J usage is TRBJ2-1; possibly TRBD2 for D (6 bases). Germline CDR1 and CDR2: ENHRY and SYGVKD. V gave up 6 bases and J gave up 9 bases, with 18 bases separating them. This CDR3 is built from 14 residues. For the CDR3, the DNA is TGTGCCATCAGCGGGGAGGCGGGAACCTTTGAGCAGTTCTTC. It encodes CAISGEAGTFEQFF.

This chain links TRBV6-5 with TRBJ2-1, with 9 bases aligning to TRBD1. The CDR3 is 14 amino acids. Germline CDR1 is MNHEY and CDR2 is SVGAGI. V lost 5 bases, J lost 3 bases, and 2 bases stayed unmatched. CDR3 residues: CASSPGQGYNEQFF. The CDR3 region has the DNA TGTGCCAGCAGTCCGGGACAGGGCTACAATGAGCAGTTCTTC.

The CDR3 bases are TGTGCCAGTAGTGACAGGGGAAGGACTGAAGCTTTCTTT. The encoded protein is CASSDRGRTEAFF. This chain uses TRBV19 with TRBJ1-1; 8 bases fit TRBD1. The J segment lost 5 bases and the V segment lost 5 bases, leaving 4 bases of the junction unmatched. This CDR3 is built from 13 residues. Looked up from germline, CDR1 is LNHDA and CDR2 is SQIVND (reference sequence).

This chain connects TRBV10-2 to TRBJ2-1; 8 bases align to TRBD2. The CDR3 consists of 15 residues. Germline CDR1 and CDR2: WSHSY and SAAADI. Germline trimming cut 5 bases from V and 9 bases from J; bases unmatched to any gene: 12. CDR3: CASSNGPAGEIEQFF. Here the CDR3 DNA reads TGCGCCAGCAGTAATGGTCCAGCGGGAGAGATTGAGCAGTTCTTC.

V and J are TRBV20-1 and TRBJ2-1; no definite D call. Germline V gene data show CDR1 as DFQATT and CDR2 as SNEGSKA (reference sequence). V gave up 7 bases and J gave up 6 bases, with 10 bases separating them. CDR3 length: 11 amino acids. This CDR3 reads CSGRLFNEQFF. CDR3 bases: TGCAGTGGAAGACTCTTCAATGAGCAGTTCTTC.

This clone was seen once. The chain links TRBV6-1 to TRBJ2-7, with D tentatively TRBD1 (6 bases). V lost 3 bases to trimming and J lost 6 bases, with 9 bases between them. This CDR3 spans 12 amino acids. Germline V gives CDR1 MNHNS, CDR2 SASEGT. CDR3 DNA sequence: TGTGCCAGCAGTGACCAGGGGACCGAGCAGTACTTC. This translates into CASSDQGTEQYF.

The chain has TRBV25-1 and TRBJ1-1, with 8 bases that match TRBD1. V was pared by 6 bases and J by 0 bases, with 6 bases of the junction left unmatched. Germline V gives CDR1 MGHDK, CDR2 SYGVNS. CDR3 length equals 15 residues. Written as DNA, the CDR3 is TGTGCCAGCAGCCGACAGGGGTCAATGAACACTGAAGCTTTCTTT. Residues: CASSRQGSMNTEAFF.

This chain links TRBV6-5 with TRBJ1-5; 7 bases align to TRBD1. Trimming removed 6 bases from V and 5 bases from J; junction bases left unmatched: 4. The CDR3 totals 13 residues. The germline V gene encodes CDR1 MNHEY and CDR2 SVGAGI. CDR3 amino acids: CASRETGHQPQHF. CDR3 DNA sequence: TGTGCCAGCAGGGAGACAGGGCATCAGCCCCAGCATTTT.

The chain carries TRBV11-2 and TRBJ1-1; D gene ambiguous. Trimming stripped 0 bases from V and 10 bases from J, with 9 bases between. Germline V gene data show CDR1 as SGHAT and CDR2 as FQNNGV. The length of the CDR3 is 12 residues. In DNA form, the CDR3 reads TGTGCCAGCAGCTTAGATCGTGGAGTAGCTTTCTTT. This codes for CASSLDRGVAFF.

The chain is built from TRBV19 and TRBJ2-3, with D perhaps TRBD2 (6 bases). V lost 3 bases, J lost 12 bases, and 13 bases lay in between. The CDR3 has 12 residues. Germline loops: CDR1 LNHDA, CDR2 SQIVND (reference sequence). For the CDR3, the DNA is TGTGCCAGTAGTATCGGGGGAGAATCACAGTATTTT. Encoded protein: CASSIGGESQYF.

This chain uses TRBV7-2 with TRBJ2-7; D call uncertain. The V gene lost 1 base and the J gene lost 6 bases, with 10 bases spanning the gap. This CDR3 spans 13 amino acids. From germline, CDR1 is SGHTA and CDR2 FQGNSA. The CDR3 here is CASSLGAHAEQYF. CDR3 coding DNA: TGTGCCAGCAGCTTAGGGGCCCACGCCGAGCAGTACTTC.

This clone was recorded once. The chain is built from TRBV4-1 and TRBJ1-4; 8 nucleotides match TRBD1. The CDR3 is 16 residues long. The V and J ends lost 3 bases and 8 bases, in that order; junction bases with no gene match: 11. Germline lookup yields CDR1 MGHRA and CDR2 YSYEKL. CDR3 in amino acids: CASSHPPGTGGEKLFF. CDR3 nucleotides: TGCGCCAGCAGCCACCCTCCCGGGACAGGAGGCGAAAAACTGTTTTTT.

The CDR3 loop reads CASSYSKPSFGELFF. In nucleotides, the CDR3 is TGTGCCAGCAGTTACTCGAAACCTAGCTTCGGGGAGCTGTTTTTT. This sequence joins TRBV6-5 and TRBJ2-2, with D tentatively TRBD2 (5 bases). Trimming took 0 bases from V and 7 from J, leaving 12 bases between them. Germline V gives CDR1 MNHEY, CDR2 SVGAGI. This CDR3 comprises 15 residues.

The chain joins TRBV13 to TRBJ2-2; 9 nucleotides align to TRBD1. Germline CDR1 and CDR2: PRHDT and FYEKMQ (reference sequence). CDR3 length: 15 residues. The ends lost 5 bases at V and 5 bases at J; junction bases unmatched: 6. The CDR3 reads CASSAGTGLTGELFF. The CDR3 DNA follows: TGTGCCAGCAGCGCAGGGACAGGGTTGACCGGGGAGCTGTTTTTT.

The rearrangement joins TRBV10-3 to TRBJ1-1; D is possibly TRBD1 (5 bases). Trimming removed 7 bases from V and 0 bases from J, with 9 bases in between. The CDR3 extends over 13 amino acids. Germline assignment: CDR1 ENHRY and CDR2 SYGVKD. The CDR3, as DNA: TGTGCCATCAATGCAGGGATGAACACTGAAGCTTTCTTT. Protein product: CAINAGMNTEAFF.

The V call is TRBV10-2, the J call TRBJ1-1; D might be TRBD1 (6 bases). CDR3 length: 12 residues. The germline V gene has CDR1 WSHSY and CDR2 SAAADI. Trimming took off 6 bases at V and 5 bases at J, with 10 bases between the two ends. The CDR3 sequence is CASRDTGTEAFF. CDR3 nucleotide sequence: TGCGCCAGCAGGGACACAGGGACTGAAGCTTTCTTT.

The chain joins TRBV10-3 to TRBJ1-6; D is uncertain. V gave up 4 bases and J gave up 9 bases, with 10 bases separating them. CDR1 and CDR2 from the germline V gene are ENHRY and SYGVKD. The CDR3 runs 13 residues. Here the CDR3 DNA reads TGTGCCATCAGTGTCGAGGGAGTTTCACCCCTCCACTTT. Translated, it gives CAISVEGVSPLHF.

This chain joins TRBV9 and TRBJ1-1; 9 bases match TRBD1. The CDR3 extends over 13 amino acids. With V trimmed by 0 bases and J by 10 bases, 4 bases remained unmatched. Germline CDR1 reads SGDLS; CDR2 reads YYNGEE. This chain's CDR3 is CASSVGTGDLAFF. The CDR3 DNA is TGTGCCAGCAGCGTAGGGACAGGGGATTTAGCTTTCTTT.

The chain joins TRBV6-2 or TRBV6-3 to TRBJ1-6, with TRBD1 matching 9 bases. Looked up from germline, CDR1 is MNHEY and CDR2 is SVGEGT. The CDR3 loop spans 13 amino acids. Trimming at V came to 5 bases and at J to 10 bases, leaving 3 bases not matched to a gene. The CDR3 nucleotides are TGTGCCAGCAGTACCGACAGGGGGTCACCCCTCCACTTT. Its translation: CASSTDRGSPLHF.

This CDR3 is CASTERVDREGTEAFF. The CDR3 nucleotides read TGTGCCAGCACCGAAAGGGTAGACAGGGAAGGCACTGAAGCTTTCTTT. This rearrangement joins TRBV25-1 to TRBJ1-1; 7 bases line up with TRBD1. Trimming at V came to 7 bases and at J to 4 bases, leaving 15 bases not matched to a gene. Germline V gives CDR1 MGHDK, CDR2 SYGVNS. The CDR3 extends over 16 amino acids.

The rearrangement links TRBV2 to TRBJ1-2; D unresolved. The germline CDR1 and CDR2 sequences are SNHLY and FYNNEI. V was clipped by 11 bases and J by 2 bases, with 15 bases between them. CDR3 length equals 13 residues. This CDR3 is CAFSNGANYGYTF. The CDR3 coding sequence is TGTGCCTTTTCAAACGGAGCCAACTATGGCTACACCTTC.

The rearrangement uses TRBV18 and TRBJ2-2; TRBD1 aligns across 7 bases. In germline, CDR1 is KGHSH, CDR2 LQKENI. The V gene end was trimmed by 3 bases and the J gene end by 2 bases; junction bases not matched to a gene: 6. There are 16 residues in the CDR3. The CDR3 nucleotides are TGTGCCAGCTCACCGAGGACAGGCCCTAACACCGGGGAGCTGTTTTTT. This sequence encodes CASSPRTGPNTGELFF.

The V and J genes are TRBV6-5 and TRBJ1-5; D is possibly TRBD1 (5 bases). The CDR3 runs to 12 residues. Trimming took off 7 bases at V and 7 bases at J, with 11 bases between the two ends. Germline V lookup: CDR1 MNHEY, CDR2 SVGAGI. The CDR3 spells CASTGGGQPQHF. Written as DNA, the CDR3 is TGTGCCAGCACGGGGGGTGGCCAGCCCCAGCATTTT.